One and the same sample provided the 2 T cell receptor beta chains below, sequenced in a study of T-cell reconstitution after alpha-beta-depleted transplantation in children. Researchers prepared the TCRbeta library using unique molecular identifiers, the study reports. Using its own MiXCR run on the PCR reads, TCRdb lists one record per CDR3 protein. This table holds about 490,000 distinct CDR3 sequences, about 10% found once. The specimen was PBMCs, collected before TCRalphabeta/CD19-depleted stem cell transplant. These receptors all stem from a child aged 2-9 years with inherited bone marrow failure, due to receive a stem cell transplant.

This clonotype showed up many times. The CDR3 nucleotides read TGCGCCAGCAGTAGCGGGAGAGTGAAGAATGAGCAGTTCTTC. The encoded protein is CASSSGRVKNEQFF. This chain joins TRBV5-1 and TRBJ2-1, with 9 bases matching TRBD2. Germline V gene data show CDR1 as SGHRS and CDR2 as YFSETQ. The V gene end was trimmed by 5 bases and the J gene end by 7 bases; junction bases not matched to a gene: 7. CDR3 length: 14 residues.

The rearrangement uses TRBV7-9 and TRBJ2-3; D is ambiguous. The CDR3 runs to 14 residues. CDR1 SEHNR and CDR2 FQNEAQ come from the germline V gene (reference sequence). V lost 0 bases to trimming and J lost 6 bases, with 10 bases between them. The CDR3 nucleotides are TGTGCCAGCAGCTTAGCGGGGTACTGGGATACGCAGTATTTT. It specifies CASSLAGYWDTQYF.